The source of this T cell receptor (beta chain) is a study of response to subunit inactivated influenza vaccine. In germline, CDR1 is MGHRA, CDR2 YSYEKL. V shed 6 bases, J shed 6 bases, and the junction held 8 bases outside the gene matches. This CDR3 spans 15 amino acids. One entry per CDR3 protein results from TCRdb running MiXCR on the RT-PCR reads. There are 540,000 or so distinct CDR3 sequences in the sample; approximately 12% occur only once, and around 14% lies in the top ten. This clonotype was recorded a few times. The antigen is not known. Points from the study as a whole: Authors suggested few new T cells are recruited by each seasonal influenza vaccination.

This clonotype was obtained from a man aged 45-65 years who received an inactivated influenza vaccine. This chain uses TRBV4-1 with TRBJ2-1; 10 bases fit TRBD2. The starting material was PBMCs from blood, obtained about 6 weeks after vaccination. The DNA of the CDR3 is TGCGCCAGCAGTCGAGGACTAGCGGAACCCAATGAGCAGTTCTTC. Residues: CASSRGLAEPNEQFF.